Sequencing of this T cell receptor (beta chain) was carried out in a study of graft-versus-host responses after intestinal transplantation. Study-wide background: Multivisceral, liver-intestinal, or isolated intestinal grafts were transplanted into recipients. Tacrolimus plus steroids were given to all recipients for 2 to 4 years, preceded by anti-thymocyte globulin induction.

Notes on this clone: Its target is not known.

Study observations and caveats: Recipient marrow contained GvH clones, some of which appeared first in ileum or blood. In patients with graft-donor T cell macrochimerism, allograft graft-versus-host to host-versus-graft clonal ratios were high.

Profiled with immunoSEQ multiplex PCR; TCRdb holds only in-frame clones, not every one. The sample includes approximately 99,000 clones, 91% of them seen just once. This TCR was recovered from a human donor who was the organ donor for an intestinal transplant. The sample here was unstimulated CD4+ T cells sorted from spleen or lymph node cells, taken before transplant.

The CDR3 bases are TGTGCCAGCAGTTACTCTGGGCCGTTATACGAGCAGTACTTC. Translating gives CASSYSGPLYEQYF. The V gene is TRBV28, the J gene TRBJ2-7; D ambiguous. V was trimmed by 4 bases and J by 4 bases, leaving 14 bases between them. This CDR3 spans 14 amino acids. Germline values: CDR1 MDHEN, CDR2 SYDVKM.